Listed below are T cell receptor beta chains from one sample, sequenced in a study of cytomegalovirus exposure and HLA in healthy donors. TCRdb's table, derived via immunoSEQ multiplex PCR, lists solely in-frame clones and lacks some. The top ten clones hold about 2% of a sample with about 200,000 clones, over 75% of them seen once. The specimen was PBMCs. The receptor source for this set is a woman between 45 and 60 years old in good health and CMV-seronegative. Each CDR3 is given with its conserved first and last residue. The D gene is left open where the match is weak. Size is stated for part of the rows, as once, few or many counts, or as a class when the clone is expanded.

J	D	V	size	DNA	CDR3
TRBJ2-7	.	TRBV5-1	.	TGCGCCAGTTCCAGGGCGGGGCCCGGCGAGCAGTACTTC	CASSRAGPGEQYF
TRBJ1-1	.	TRBV7-9	.	TGTGCCAGCAGCTTAGTACAGGGAGGGGACACTGAAGCTTTCTTT	CASSLVQGGDTEAFF
TRBJ1-5	.	TRBV9	.	TGTGCCAGCAGCGTAGACCCGGATCAGCCCCAGCATTTT	CASSVDPDQPQHF
TRBJ2-7	TRBD1	TRBV6-5	.	TGTGCCAGCAGTTTACCCGGGACAGGGACGGGGGAGCAGTACTTC	CASSLPGTGTGEQYF
TRBJ2-1	TRBD2	TRBV7-6	.	TGTGCCAGCAGCTCAGAGGTCAGCGGGAGCAATGAGCAGTTCTTC	CASSSEVSGSNEQFF
TRBJ2-1	TRBD2	TRBV5-1	.	TGCGCCAGCACCACTAGCGGGAGTTACAATGAGCAGTTCTTC	CASTTSGSYNEQFF
TRBJ2-2	TRBD1	TRBV2	.	TGTGCCAGCAGTGGGGACAGGGGAGGCACCGGGGAGCTGTTTTTT	CASSGDRGGTGELFF
TRBJ2-7	.	TRBV7-9	.	TGTTCCAGCAGCTTAGTCCAAGGGGCCGGCGAGCAGTACTTC	CSSSLVQGAGEQYF
TRBJ1-2	.	TRBV7-2	.	TGTGCCAGCAGCCCCACACGCTATGGCTACACCTTC	CASSPTRYGYTF
TRBJ1-1	.	TRBV29-1	.	TGCAGCGTTGAAGAACAGAACACTGAAGCTTTCTTT	CSVEEQNTEAFF
TRBJ2-7	.	TRBV4-1	.	TGCGCCAGCAGCCAAGGGGAGGGGGACGAGCAGTACTTC	CASSQGEGDEQYF
TRBJ1-5	.	TRBV2	.	TGTGCCAGCAGTGGGACAGCCCTCAATCAGCCCCAGCATTTT	CASSGTALNQPQHF
TRBJ1-4	.	TRBV7-9	once	TGTGCCAGCAGCTTTATACGGCGAGGACGCGGGCGGGTAGAAAAACTGTTTTTT	CASSFIRRGRGRVEKLFF
TRBJ2-5	.	TRBV13	.	TGTGCCAGCAGCTTAATGAGTCGCTTACAAGAGACCCAGTACTTC	CASSLMSRLQETQYF
TRBJ2-7	TRBD2	TRBV6-5	few	TGTGCCAGCAGTTACACCTTAGCGGGAGGGGGTGAGCAGTACTTC	CASSYTLAGGGEQYF
TRBJ2-1	TRBD2	TRBV7-8	.	TGTGCCAGCAGCTTAGGGTCGGCGGGAGTCTACAATGAGCAGTTCTTC	CASSLGSAGVYNEQFF
TRBJ2-7	TRBD1	TRBV18	.	TGTGCCAGCTCACCACCGGGACAGGGTATGGGCGAGCAGTACTTC	CASSPPGQGMGEQYF
TRBJ1-2	.	TRBV19	.	TGTGCCAGTAGTCCCCAAGGACATCCTAACTATGGCTACACCTTC	CASSPQGHPNYGYTF
TRBJ1-4	.	TRBV6-6	.	TGTGCCAGCAGTTACTCAACGGTAGAAAAACTGTTTTTT	CASSYSTVEKLFF
TRBJ2-3	.	TRBV7-2	.	TGTGCCAGCAGCCCCGGGACAACCACAGATACGCAGTATTTT	CASSPGTTTDTQYF
TRBJ2-7	.	TRBV9	.	TGTGCCAGCAGCGCCCAAGCCGGGACTCATTACGAGCAGTACTTC	CASSAQAGTHYEQYF
TRBJ1-5	TRBD1	TRBV6-1	.	TGTGCCAGCAGCCCGGGACAGGGGGATCAGCCCCAGCATTTT	CASSPGQGDQPQHF
TRBJ2-5	.	TRBV12-5	.	TGTGCTAGTGGCCTCCAAGAGACCCAGTACTTC	CASGLQETQYF
TRBJ1-4	.	TRBV14	.	TGTGCCAGCAGCAAGACAGTCCTACTTAATGAAAAACTGTTTTTT	CASSKTVLLNEKLFF
TRBJ2-7	.	TRBV5-1	.	TGCGCCAGCAGCTCGACAGATCAGCAGTACTTC	CASSSTDQQYF
TRBJ2-3	.	TRBV11-3	.	TGTGCCAGCAGCCCTGGACAGAGACTGACTTCTAGCACAGATACGCAGTATTTT	CASSPGQRLTSSTDTQYF
TRBJ2-3	TRBD1	TRBV18	.	TGTGCCAGCTCACCACTTTCGGGACAGGGGGCTGGAGATACGCAGTATTTT	CASSPLSGQGAGDTQYF
TRBJ2-5	.	TRBV27	.	TGTGCCAGCAGTCGTAGTTGGACTCCACAAGAGACCCAGTACTTC	CASSRSWTPQETQYF
TRBJ2-7	.	TRBV28	.	TGTGCCAGCAGTTCGATGACAGGGCCGGGGGTCGAGCAGTACTTC	CASSSMTGPGVEQYF
TRBJ1-2	.	TRBV19	few	TGTGCCAGTAGTGAGACCTACAGGAGCGCTAACTATGGCTACACCTTC	CASSETYRSANYGYTF
TRBJ1-2	TRBD1	TRBV19	.	TGTGCCAGTAGTATGGGACAGCAAGTTTCCTATGGCTACACCTTC	CASSMGQQVSYGYTF